These 7 T cell receptor beta chains were sequenced from one sample in a study of CD8+ T cells in alopecia areata. The authors sorted pooled cutaneous lymph node cells using CD4, CD8alpha, NKG2D, NKG2ACE and other markers. Once RNA had been extracted, it was reverse transcribed into cDNA to act as the sequencing template. Only in-frame clones appear in the TCRdb table, and some are missing; sequencing was by immunoSEQ multiplex PCR. Altogether 5,000 to 7,000 clones were found in the sample, and no singletons occur. Sequencing was performed on CD8+ T cells sorted from a lymph node. These receptors all stem from a C3H/HeJ mouse with alopecia areata. The mouse line has the MHC haplotype H2-k.

This clone was detected many times. Genes and germline come from the mouse. From the germline J gene comes the end of the CDR3, since the read stops 4 residues before it. V gene TRBV13-2 combines with J gene TRBJ1-2, with 10 bases identical to TRBD1. The CDR3 is 14 amino acids. CDR1 is NNHNN, CDR2 SYGAGS, per germline (reference sequence). Incomplete CDR3 DNA: TGTGCCAGCGGTGGGCAGGGACAGGGGACC. This gives the protein CASGGQGQGT. The full CDR3 sequence reads CASGGQGQGTDYTF.

Many counts were recorded for this clone. Mouse gene names and germline throughout. The read ends 4 residues before the CDR3 terminus; that terminus is restored from the germline J gene. The chain has TRBV1 and TRBJ2-5, with 8 bases fitting TRBD2. Germline V lookup: CDR1 NSQYPW, CDR2 LRSPGD (reference sequence). The trim removed 0 bases at V and 2 bases at J, leaving 7 bases unmatched. CDR3 length equals 17 residues. The part of the CDR3 DNA that was read is TGCACCTGCAGTGCAGATCGAGTGGGGGGGACCCAAGAC. Translating gives CTCSADRVGGTQD. The CDR3 in its entirety is CTCSADRVGGTQDTQYF.

This clone appeared a few times. The gene symbols are mouse symbols. The DNA ends 4 residues before the CDR3 does, and the rest of the CDR3 is filled in from the germline J gene. The V and J genes are TRBV13-1 and TRBJ2-1; 8 nucleotides line up with TRBD2. Germline V lookup: CDR1 NSHNY, CDR2 SYGAGN. The CDR3 has 16 amino acids. With 5 bases clipped from V and 3 bases from J, the junction kept 10 bases outside the gene matches. Here the CDR3 reads CASRNPWGAGYAEQFF. CDR3 DNA, as far as it was read: TGTGCCAGCAGAAACCCCTGGGGGGCCGGCTATGCT.

This clone was counted ten times or more. Gene names denote mouse genes. Read coverage stops 4 residues before the CDR3 terminus; the germline J gene supplies the remainder. The rearrangement uses TRBV13-2 and TRBJ1-2; D perhaps matches TRBD1 (6 bases). Between the trimmed V and J ends, which lost 2 bases and 4 bases, there was a span of 9 bases. The germline gives CDR1 NNHNN, CDR2 SYGAGS (reference sequence). The CDR3 consists of 13 residues. CDR3 bases read: TGTGCCAGCGGTGACCAGGGGAGCTCC. It specifies CASGDQGSS. In full, the CDR3 reads CASGDQGSSDYTF.

This clone was detected many times. The genes and germline here are from mouse. Read data end 4 residues before the CDR3 end; the end is taken from the germline J gene. V usage is TRBV1 and J usage is TRBJ2-2, with D tentatively TRBD1 (6 bases). Germline values: CDR1 NSQYPW, CDR2 LRSPGD (reference sequence). The CDR3 is 13 amino acids. V was pared by 4 bases and J by 4 bases, with 7 bases between. Here the CDR3 reads CTCSDRVTGQLYF. The sequenced CDR3 bases are TGCACCTGCAGTGACAGGGTCACCGGG. Supplemented by reference TRBV1 and TRBJ2-2, the full variable domain reads VTLLEQNPRWRLVPRGQAVNLRCILKNSQYPWMSWYQQDLQKQLQWLFTLRSPGDKEVKSLPGADYLATRVTDTELRLQVANMSQGRTLYCTCSDRVTGQLYFGEGSKLTVL.

This clone was observed many times. The genes and germline here are from mouse. CDR3 bases read: TGTGCCAGCAGTGATCCGGGACAGGGGGACTCC. Protein product: CASSDPGQGDS. In full, the CDR3 is CASSDPGQGDSDYTF. The rearrangement links TRBV13-3 to TRBJ1-2; 11 bases fit TRBD1. The read terminates 4 residues before the CDR3 end, so the remaining end is supplied by the germline J gene. J lost 3 bases, V lost 1 base, and 2 bases had no gene match. The CDR3 consists of 15 residues. Germline CDR1 and CDR2: NNHDY and SYVADS.

This clone was found a few times. Genes here carry mouse names. The CDR3 end lies 4 residues beyond the end of the read and is filled in from the germline J gene. The chain carries TRBV13-3 and TRBJ2-5; 11 bases align to TRBD2. Germline V CDR1 and CDR2: NNHDY, SYVADS. The CDR3 has 18 amino acids. CDR3 residues: CASSDGMARDWGSDTQYF. The CDR3 bases that were read are TGTGCCAGCAGTGATGGGATGGCTCGGGACTGGGGGTCGGAC.